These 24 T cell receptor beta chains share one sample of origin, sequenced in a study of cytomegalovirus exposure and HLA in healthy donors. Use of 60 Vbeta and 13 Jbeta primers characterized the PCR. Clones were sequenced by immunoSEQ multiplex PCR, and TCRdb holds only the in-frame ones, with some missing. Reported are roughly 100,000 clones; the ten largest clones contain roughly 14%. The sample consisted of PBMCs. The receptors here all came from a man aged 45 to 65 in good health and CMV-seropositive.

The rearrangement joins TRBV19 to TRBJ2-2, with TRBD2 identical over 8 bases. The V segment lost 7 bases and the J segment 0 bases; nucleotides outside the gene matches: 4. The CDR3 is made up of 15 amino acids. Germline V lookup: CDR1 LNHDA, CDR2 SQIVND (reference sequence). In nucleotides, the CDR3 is TGTGCCAGTACCAATAGCGGGGCGAACACCGGGGAGCTGTTTTTT. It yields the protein CASTNSGANTGELFF.

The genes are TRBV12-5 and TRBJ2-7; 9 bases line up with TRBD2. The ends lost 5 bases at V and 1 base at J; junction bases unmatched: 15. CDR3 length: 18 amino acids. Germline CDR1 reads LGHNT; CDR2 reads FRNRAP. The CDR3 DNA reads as TGTGCTAGTGGTCCCCCAACTAGCGGGTGGGATGCTTCCTACGAGCAGTACTTC. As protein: CASGPPTSGWDASYEQYF.

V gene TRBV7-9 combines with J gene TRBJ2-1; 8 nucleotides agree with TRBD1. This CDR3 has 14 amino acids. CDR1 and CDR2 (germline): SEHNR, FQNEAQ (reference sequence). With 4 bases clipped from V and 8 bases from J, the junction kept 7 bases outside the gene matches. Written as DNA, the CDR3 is TGTGCCAGCAGCTCCGGACAGGGTTGGTATGAGCAGTTCTTC. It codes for CASSSGQGWYEQFF.

CDR3 sequence reads: CAISTGQSYEQYV. CDR3 sequence (DNA): TGTGCCATCAGTACCGGACAGTCCTACGAGCAGTACGTC. This chain uses TRBV10-3 with TRBJ2-7, with TRBD1 as a possible D gene (6 bases). CDR1 is ENHRY and CDR2 is SYGVKD in the germline V gene. V lost 5 bases and J lost 1, with 9 bases in between. The CDR3 length is 13 residues.

The CDR3 protein is CAWSPKYRRGVTF. The CDR3 nucleotides are TGTGCCTGGAGCCCGAAGTACAGGCGCGGGGTCACCTTC. The V call is TRBV30, the J call TRBJ1-2; possible D gene TRBD1, 5 bases. The germline gives CDR1 GTSNPN, CDR2 SVGIG (reference sequence). The CDR3 runs 13 residues. Between the trimmed V and J ends, which lost 3 bases and 13 bases, there was a span of 21 bases.

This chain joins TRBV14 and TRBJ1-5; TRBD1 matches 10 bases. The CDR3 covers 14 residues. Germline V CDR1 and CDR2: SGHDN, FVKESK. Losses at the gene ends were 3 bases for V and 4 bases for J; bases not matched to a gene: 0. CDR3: CASSQGQGNQPQHF. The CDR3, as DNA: TGTGCCAGCAGCCAGGGACAGGGGAATCAGCCCCAGCATTTT. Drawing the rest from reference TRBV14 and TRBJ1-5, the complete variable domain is EAGVTQFPSHSVIEKGQTVTLRCDPISGHDNLYWYRRVMGKEIKFLLHFVKESKQDESGMPNNRFLAERTGGTYSTLKVQPAELEDSGVYFCASSQGQGNQPQHFGDGTRLSIL.

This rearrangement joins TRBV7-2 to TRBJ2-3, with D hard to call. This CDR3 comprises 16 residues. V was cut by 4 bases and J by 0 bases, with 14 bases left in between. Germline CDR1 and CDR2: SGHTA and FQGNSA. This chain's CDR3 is CASSSREITSTDTQYF. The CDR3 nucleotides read TGTGCCAGCAGCTCACGAGAGATCACTAGCACAGATACGCAGTATTTT.

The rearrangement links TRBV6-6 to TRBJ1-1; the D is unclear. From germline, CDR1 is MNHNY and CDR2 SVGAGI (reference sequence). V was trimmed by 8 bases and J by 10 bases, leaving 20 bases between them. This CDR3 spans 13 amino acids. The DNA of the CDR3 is TGTGCCAGCGGCCCACCAAAAAAACGAGGAGCTTTCTTT. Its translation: CASGPPKKRGAFF.

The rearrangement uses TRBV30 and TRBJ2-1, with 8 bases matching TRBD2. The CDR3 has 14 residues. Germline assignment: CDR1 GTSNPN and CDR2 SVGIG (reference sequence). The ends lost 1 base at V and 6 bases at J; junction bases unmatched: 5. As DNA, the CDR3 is TGTGCCTGGAGTGCCCGACTAGCGAGCAATGAGCAGTTCTTC. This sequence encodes CAWSARLASNEQFF.

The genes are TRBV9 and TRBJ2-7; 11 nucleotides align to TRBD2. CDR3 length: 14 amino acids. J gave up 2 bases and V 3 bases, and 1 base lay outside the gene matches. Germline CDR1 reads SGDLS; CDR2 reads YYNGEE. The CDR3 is CASSAGLAAYEQYF. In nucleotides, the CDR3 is TGTGCCAGCAGCGCGGGACTAGCGGCCTACGAGCAGTACTTC.

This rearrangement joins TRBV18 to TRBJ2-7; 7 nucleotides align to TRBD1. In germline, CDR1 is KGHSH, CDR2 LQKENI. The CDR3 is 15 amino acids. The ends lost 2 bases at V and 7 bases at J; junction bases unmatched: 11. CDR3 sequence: CASSPAGTAAREQYF. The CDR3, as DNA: TGTGCCAGCTCACCAGCCGGGACAGCTGCTCGGGAGCAGTACTTC.

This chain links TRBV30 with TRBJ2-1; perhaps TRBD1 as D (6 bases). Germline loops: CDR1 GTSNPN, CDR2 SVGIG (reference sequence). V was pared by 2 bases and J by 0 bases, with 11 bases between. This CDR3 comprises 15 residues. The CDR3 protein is CAWSTRGSSYNEQFF. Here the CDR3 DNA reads TGTGCCTGGAGTACCAGGGGAAGCTCCTACAATGAGCAGTTCTTC.

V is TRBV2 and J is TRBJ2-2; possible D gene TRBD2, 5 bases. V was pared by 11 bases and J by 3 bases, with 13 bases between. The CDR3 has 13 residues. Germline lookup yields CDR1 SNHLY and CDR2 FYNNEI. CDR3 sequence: CACGSRDTGELFF. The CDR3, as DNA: TGTGCCTGCGGGTCCCGGGACACCGGGGAGCTGTTTTTT.

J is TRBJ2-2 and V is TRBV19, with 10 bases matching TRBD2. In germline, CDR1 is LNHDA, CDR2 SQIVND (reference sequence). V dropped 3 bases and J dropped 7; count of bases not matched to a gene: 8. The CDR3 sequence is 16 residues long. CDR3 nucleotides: TGTGCCAGTAGTATGGAGGCTAGCGGGAGCGTCGGGGAGCTGTTTTTT. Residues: CASSMEASGSVGELFF.

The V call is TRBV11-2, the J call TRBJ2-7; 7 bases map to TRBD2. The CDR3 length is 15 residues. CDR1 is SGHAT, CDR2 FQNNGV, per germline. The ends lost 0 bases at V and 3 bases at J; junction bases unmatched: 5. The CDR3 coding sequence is TGTGCCAGCAGCTTAGATCCTAGCGGATACTACGAGCAGTACGTC. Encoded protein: CASSLDPSGYYEQYV.

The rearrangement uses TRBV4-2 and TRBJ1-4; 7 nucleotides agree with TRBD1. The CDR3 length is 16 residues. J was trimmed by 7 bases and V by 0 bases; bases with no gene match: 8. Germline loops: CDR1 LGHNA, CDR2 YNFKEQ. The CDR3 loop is CASSQDFGAGGEKLFF. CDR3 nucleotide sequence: TGTGCCAGCAGCCAAGATTTCGGGGCAGGGGGTGAAAAACTGTTTTTT.

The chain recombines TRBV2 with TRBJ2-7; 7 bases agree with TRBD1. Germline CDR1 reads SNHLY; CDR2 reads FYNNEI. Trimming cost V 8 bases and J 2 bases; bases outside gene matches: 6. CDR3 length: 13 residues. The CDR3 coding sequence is TGTGCCAGCTCCACAGGGGTACCCTACGAGCAGTACGTC. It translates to CASSTGVPYEQYV.

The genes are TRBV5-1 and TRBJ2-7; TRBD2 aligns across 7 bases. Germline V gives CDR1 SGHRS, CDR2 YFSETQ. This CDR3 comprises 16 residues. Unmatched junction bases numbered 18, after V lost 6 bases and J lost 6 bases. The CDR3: CASTNGGGTVLGEQYF. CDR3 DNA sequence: TGCGCCAGCACCAATGGGGGGGGGACGGTCCTGGGCGAGCAGTACTTC.

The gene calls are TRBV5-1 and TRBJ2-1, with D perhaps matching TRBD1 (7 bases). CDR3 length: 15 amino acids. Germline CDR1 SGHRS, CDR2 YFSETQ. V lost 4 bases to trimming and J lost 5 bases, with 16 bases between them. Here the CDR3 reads CASSADRTGDNEQFF. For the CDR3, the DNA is TGCGCCAGCAGCGCGGACAGGACGGGAGACAATGAGCAGTTCTTC.

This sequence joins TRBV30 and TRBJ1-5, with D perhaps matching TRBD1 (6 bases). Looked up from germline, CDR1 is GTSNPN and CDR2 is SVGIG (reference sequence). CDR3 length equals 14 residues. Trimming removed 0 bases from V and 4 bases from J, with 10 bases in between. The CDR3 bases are TGTGCCTGGAGTGTCGGGACAACAAATCAGCCCCAGCATTTT. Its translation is CAWSVGTTNQPQHF.

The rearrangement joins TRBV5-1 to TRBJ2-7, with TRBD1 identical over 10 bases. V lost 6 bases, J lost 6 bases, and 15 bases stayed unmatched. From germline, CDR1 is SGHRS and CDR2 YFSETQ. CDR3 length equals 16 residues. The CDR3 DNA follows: TGCGCCAGCACCACCCGAGGGACAGGGGCGACGGGCGAGCAGTACTTC. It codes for CASTTRGTGATGEQYF.

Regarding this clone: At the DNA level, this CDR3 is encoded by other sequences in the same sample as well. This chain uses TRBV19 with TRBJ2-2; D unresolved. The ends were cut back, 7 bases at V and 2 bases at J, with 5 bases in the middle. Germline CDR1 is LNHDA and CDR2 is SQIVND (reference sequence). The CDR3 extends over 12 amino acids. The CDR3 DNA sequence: TGTGCCAGTAATCTCAACACCGGGGAGCTGTTTTTT. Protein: CASNLNTGELFF.

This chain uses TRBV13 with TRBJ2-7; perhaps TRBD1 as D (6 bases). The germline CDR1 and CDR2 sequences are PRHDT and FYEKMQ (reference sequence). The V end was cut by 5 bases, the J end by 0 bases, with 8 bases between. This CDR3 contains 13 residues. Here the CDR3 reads CASSAGASYEQYF. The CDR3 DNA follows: TGTGCCAGCAGCGCAGGGGCCTCCTACGAGCAGTACTTC.

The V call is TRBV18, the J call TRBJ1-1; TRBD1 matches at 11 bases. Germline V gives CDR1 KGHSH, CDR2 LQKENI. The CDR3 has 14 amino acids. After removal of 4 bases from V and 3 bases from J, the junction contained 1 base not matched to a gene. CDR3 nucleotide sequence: TGTGCCAGCTCACTGGGACAGGGGGACACTGAAGCTTTCTTT. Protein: CASSLGQGDTEAFF.